This TCR beta chain was recovered during a study of regulatory T cells in long-lasting Graves disease. Time point given: persistent/refractory GD, antithyroid drugs over 5 years with positive TRAb. Preparation of the TCR library used RNA extracted from PBMCs. Study observations and caveats: Accuracy might have suffered from few samples.

Construction of TCR beta libraries relied on iRepertoire HTBI primers and on Arm-PCR targeting CDR3 regions. TCRdb ran MiXCR on the multiplex PCR reads and lists one entry per CDR3 protein. The sample comprises around 460,000 distinct CDR3 sequences, about 20% of which are singletons, and 10% to 15% rests with the top ten. Details on this clonotype: Its specificity is unknown.

The sequence was obtained from a female donor with Graves disease. The material sequenced was peripheral blood mononuclear cells (PBMCs), taken when the disease was refractory, from a patient treated with antithyroid drugs.

CDR3 sequence (DNA): TGTGCCAGCAGTACGGGTAGAGTCAGGGACGAGCAGTACTTC. Translating it yields CASSTGRVRDEQYF. The chain employs TRBV6-2 or TRBV6-3 and TRBJ2-7; TRBD1 might be the D (5 bases). V was pared by 5 bases and J by 5 bases, with 16 bases between. The CDR3 loop spans 14 amino acids. Germline CDR1 MNHEY, CDR2 SVGEGT.